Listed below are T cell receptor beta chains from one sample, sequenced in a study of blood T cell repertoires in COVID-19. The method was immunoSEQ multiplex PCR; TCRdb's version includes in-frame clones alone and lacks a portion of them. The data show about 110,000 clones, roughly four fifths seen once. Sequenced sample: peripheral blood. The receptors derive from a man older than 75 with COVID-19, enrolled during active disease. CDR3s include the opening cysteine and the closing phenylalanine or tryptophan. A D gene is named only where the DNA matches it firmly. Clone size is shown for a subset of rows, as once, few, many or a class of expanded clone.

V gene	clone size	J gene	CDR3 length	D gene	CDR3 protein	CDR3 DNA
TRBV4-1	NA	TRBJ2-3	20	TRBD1	CASSLRTGGLFEPGTDTQYF	TGCGCCAGCAGCCTGAGGACAGGGGGCCTCTTCGAACCCGGCACAGATACGCAGTATTTT
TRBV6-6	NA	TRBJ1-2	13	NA	CASSHPVEAGYTF	TGTGCCAGCAGTCATCCAGTGGAGGCTGGCTACACCTTC
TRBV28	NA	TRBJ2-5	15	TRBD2	CASRGGLAGGETQYF	TGTGCCAGCAGGGGGGGACTAGCGGGAGGAGAGACCCAGTACTTC
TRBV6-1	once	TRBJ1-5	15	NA	CASSESRGSNQPQHF	TGTGCCAGCAGTGAATCAAGGGGGAGCAATCAGCCCCAGCATTTT
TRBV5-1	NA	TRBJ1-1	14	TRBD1	CASSPTTGRTEAFF	TGCGCCAGCAGCCCTACGACAGGGAGGACTGAAGCTTTCTTT
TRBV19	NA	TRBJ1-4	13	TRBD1	CASRDRVDEKLFF	TGTGCCAGCCGGGACAGGGTAGATGAAAAACTGTTTTTT
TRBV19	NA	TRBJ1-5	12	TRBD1	CASSIERTGVHF	TGTGCCAGTAGTATAGAGCGGACAGGGGTGCATTTT
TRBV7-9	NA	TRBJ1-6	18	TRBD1	CASSLGPGQSSYNSPLHF	TGTGCCAGCAGCTTAGGTCCGGGACAGAGCTCCTATAATTCACCCCTCCACTTT
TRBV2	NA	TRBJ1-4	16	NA	CASSEAGRGGREKLFF	TGTGCCAGCAGTGAAGCGGGTCGGGGAGGACGGGAAAAACTGTTTTTT
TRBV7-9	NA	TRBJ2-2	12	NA	CAPLRESGELFF	TGTGCCCCCCTGAGGGAGTCCGGGGAGCTGTTTTTT
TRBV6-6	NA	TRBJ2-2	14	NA	CASKEQGRTGELFF	TGTGCCAGCAAGGAACAGGGGAGGACCGGGGAGCTGTTTTTT
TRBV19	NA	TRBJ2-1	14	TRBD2	CASSSITSGNEQFF	TGTGCCAGTAGTTCTATAACTAGCGGCAATGAGCAGTTCTTC
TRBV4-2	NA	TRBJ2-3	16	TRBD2	CASSQGKREDSDTQYF	TGTGCCAGCAGCCAAGGGAAGCGGGAGGACTCAGATACGCAGTATTTT
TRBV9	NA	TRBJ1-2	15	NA	CASSVGADELYGYTF	TGTGCCAGCAGCGTAGGGGCAGATGAACTCTATGGCTACACCTTC
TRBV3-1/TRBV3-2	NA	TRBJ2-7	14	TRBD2	CASSRTSGMYEQYF	TGTGCCAGCAGCCGGACTAGCGGGATGTACGAGCAGTACTTC
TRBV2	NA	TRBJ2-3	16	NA	CASEGPQGRGTDTQYF	TGTGCCAGCGAAGGTCCCCAGGGGAGGGGCACAGATACGCAGTATTTT
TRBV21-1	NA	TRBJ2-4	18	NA	CASSKESRTIIAKNIQYF	TGTGCCAGCAGCAAAGAGTCGCGGACTATAATAGCCAAAAACATTCAGTACTTC
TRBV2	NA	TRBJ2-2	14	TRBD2	CASRGLAGTGELFF	TGTGCCAGCAGGGGACTAGCGGGCACCGGGGAGCTGTTTTTT
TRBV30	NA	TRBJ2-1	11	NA	CAWTAGQEQFF	TGTGCCTGGACGGCAGGGCAGGAGCAGTTCTTC
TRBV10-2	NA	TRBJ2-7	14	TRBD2	CASSPLAGVREQYF	TGCGCCAGCAGCCCACTAGCGGGAGTGCGAGAGCAGTACTTC
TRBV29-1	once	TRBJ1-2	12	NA	CSVGNRVDGYTF	TGCAGCGTTGGAAACAGGGTCGATGGCTACACCTTC
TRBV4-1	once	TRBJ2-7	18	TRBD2	CASSQAPTGTSATYEQYF	TGCGCCAGCAGCCAAGCTCCGACCGGGACTAGCGCTACCTACGAGCAGTACTTC
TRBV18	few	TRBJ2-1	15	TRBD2	CASSPNSGSGDEQFF	TGTGCCAGCTCACCCAATAGCGGGAGTGGAGATGAGCAGTTCTTC
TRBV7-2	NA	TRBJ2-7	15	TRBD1	CASSLNGDRVREQYF	TGTGCCAGCAGCTTAAACGGGGACAGGGTTCGCGAGCAGTACTTC
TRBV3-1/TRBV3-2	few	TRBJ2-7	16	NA	CASSQDPRLQPYEQYF	TGTGCCAGCAGCCAAGATCCGCGTCTTCAACCCTACGAGCAGTACTTC
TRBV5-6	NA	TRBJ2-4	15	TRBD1	CASSPLPGQKNIQYF	TGTGCCAGCAGCCCACTACCGGGACAGAAAAACATTCAGTACTTC